The present T cell receptor (beta chain) was sequenced within a study of shared clonotypes between healthy human individuals. Profiled with immunoSEQ multiplex PCR; TCRdb holds only in-frame clones, not every one. The sample has hundreds of thousands of clones; 92% are singletons. Trimming stripped 5 bases from V and 0 bases from J, with 11 bases between. The CDR3 is 15 amino acids. The germline gives CDR1 SGHTA, CDR2 FQGNSA. In the naive CD8 group, cells lacked CD45RO and were positively selected for CCR7, so terminally differentiated effector memory CD45RA+ cells were left out. None of the donors, who were healthy HIV-negative adults, had recently had acute infections or vaccinations. Study outcomes and limitations: The authors expected sequencing depth to affect clonotype sharing among donors.

Note on this clone: What it binds is unknown.

This sequence was found in a young man in good health. The source material was naive CD8+ T cells sorted from blood. The V and J genes are TRBV7-2 and TRBJ2-1, with a possible D match to TRBD2 (5 bases). CDR3 in amino acids: CASSGSRRSYNEQFF. Here the CDR3 DNA reads TGTGCCAGCAGCGGGAGCAGGCGCTCCTACAATGAGCAGTTCTTC.